This TCR beta chain was obtained from a study of T cell responses to AZD1222 COVID-19 vaccine. Turning to this clone: Its antigen is unidentified.

Libraries were prepared by immunoSEQ multiplex PCR; TCRdb keeps only in-frame clonotypes and omits some of them. There are approximately 130,000 clones in the sample; 93% occur only once, and roughly 0.87% lies in the top ten. Study-wide findings and caveats: Just a handful of people given AZD1222 tested seropositive at baseline. Clonal diversity may have been underestimated in mostly white British donors. Along spike, vaccine-associated CD4 TCRs were found throughout, with dominance at 160-218 and 743-854. As reported, nearly half of all spike-specific TCRs target variant regions that are unmutated.

The source of this sequence is an adult in good health. Sample: peripheral blood, taken on day 0 of AZD1222 vaccination.

The chain's CDR3 is CASSSGQGARASMNTEAFF. The DNA of the CDR3 is TGTGCCAGCAGTTCGGGACAGGGGGCCCGGGCGTCCATGAACACTGAAGCTTTCTTT. The genes are TRBV7-2 and TRBJ1-1; 12 bases are a match to TRBD1. V lost 6 bases to trimming and J lost 0 bases; unmatched junction nucleotides: 14. Germline V gives CDR1 SGHTA, CDR2 FQGNSA. The CDR3 spans 19 residues.